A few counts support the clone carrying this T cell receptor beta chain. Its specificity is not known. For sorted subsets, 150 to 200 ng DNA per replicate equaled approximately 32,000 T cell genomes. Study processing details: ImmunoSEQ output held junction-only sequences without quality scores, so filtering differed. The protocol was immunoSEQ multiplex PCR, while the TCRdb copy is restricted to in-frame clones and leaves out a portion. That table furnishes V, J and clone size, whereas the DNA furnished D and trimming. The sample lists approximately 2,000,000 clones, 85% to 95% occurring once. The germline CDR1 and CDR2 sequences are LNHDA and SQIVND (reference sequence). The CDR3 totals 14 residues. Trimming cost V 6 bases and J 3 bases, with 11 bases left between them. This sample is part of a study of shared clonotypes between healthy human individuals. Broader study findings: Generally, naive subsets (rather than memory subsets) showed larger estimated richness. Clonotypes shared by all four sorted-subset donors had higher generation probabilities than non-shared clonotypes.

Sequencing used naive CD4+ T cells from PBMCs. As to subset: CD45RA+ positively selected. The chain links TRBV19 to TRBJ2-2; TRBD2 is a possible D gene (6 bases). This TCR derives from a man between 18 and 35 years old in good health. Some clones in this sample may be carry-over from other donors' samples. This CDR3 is CASRQGGYTGELFF. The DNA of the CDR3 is TGTGCCAGTAGACAAGGAGGGTACACCGGGGAGCTGTTTTTT.